The present T cell receptor beta chain was sequenced within a study of blood T cell repertoires in COVID-19. About the study: The samples span acute and convalescent COVID-19 from the United States, Italy and Spain. T cells, B-cell-depleted T cells, or PBMCs supplied cDNA or gDNA.

This CDR3 has 14 amino acids. The germline gives CDR1 MGHRA, CDR2 YSYEKL. V was trimmed by 1 base and J by 4 bases, leaving 10 bases between them. As handled by the study authors: Reference gene primers were amplified, and this amplification served to estimate nucleated cell counts. The method was immunoSEQ multiplex PCR; TCRdb's version includes in-frame clones alone and lacks a portion of them. The D gene and trimming were derived from the DNA, and the V and J assignments and clone size from that table. The top ten clones hold 6% to 7.5% of a sample with about 380,000 clones, nearly 90% of them seen once.

The sequence was collected from a man aged 18 to 30 with active or convalescent COVID-19. Material for sequencing was peripheral blood. J is TRBJ1-2 and V is TRBV4-1, with no clear D. The CDR3 loop is CASSQAPAGYGYTF. CDR3 in DNA: TGCGCCAGCAGCCAAGCACCCGCAGGCTATGGCTACACCTTC.